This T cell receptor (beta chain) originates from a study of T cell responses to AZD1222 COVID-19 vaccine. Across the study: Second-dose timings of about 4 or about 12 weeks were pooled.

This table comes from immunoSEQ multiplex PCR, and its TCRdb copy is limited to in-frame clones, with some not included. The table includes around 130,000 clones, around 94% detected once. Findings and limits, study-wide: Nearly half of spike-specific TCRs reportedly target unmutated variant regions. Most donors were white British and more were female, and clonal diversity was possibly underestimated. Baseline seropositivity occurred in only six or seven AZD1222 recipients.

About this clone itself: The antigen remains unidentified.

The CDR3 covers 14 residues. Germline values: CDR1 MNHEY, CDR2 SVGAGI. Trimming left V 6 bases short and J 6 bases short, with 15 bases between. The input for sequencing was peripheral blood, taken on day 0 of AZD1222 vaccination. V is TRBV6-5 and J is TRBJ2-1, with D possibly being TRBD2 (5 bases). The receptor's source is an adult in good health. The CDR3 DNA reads TGTGCCAGCAGCGACAACTTACTAGGCAATGAGCAGTTCTTC. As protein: CASSDNLLGNEQFF.